Each of the 16 T cell receptor beta chains below was sequenced from the same sample in a study of T-cell reconstitution after alpha-beta-depleted transplantation in children. Unique molecular identifiers were used to barcode this TCRbeta library. MiXCR was run by TCRdb on the PCR reads, yielding one entry per CDR3 protein. The sample has some 310,000 distinct CDR3 sequences, around 25% seen once; the top ten hold about a tenth. This specimen consisted of PBMCs, mostly from graft donor cells, obtained 180 days after TCRalphabeta/CD19-depleted stem cell transplant. The receptors derive from a male patient under 18 who had a stem cell transplant for acute lymphoblastic leukemia, so the T cells may come from the graft donor.

The chain is built from TRBV5-1 and TRBJ2-1, with 8 bases identical to TRBD2. With V trimmed by 0 bases and J by 4 bases, 3 bases remained unmatched. CDR3 length equals 15 residues. Per the germline V gene, CDR1 is SGHRS and CDR2 is YFSETQ. In DNA form, the CDR3 reads TGCGCCAGCAGCTTGGATCAGCGGGAGTACAATGAGCAGTTCTTC. Residues: CASSLDQREYNEQFF. The full variable domain, its missing parts supplied by reference TRBV5-1 and TRBJ2-1, is KAGVTQTPRYLIKTRGQQVTLSCSPISGHRSVSWYQQTPGQGLQFLFEYFSETQRNKGNFPGRFSGRQFSNSRSEMNVSTLELGDSALYLCASSLDQREYNEQFFGPGTRLTVL.

This clonotype was seen a few times. The rearrangement joins TRBV18 to TRBJ2-3; TRBD1 aligns across 8 bases. V was clipped by 4 bases and J by 1 base; unmatched bases: 4. Germline V lookup: CDR1 KGHSH, CDR2 LQKENI. The CDR3 totals 15 residues. The DNA of the CDR3 is TGTGCCAGCTCACGAGGACAGGGAGGCACAGATACGCAGTATTTT. It yields the protein CASSRGQGGTDTQYF.

This clonotype is a singleton in its sample. V is TRBV3-1 and J is TRBJ2-7; D perhaps matches TRBD1 (5 bases). Trimming removed 1 base at V and 4 bases at J, with 14 bases between. The CDR3 has 15 residues. Germline CDR1 LGHDT, CDR2 YNNKEL (reference sequence). As DNA, the CDR3 is TGTGCCAGCAGCCAAGCGCTGTTACAGGAGTACGAGCAGTACTTC. Its protein is CASSQALLQEYEQYF.

The chain links TRBV7-9 to TRBJ1-4, with a possible D match to TRBD1 (5 bases). CDR1 and CDR2 (germline): SEHNR, FQNEAQ (reference sequence). V was trimmed by 2 bases and J by 5 bases, leaving 12 bases between them. CDR3 size: 15 residues. The CDR3 DNA reads as TGTGCCAGCAGCTTAACGGGGACTGGCAATGAAAAACTGTTTTTT. It codes for CASSLTGTGNEKLFF. Variable domain in full (rest from reference TRBV7-9 and TRBJ1-4): DTGVSQNPRHKITKRGQNVTFRCDPISEHNRLYWYRQTLGQGPEFLTYFQNEAQLEKSRLLSDRFSAERPKGSFSTLEIQRTEQGDSAMYLCASSLTGTGNEKLFFGSGTQLSVL.

This clonotype was counted a few times. V usage is TRBV28 and J usage is TRBJ2-7, with a weak D call TRBD2 (5 bases). This CDR3 contains 14 residues. CDR1 is MDHEN and CDR2 is SYDVKM in the germline V gene. V was trimmed by 3 bases and J by 6 bases, leaving 15 bases between them. The chain's CDR3 is CASSLGLGGREQYF. The CDR3 coding sequence is TGTGCCAGCAGTTTGGGTTTAGGCGGGCGCGAGCAGTACTTC.

The chain is built from TRBV20-1 and TRBJ2-3; D not certain. Trimming shortened V by 5 bases and J by 5 bases, and 5 bases separated the two germline ends. From germline, CDR1 is DFQATT and CDR2 SNEGSKA (reference sequence). This CDR3 contains 10 residues. CDR3 coding DNA: TGCAGTGCTTTCAGAGATACGCAGTATTTT. Its translation is CSAFRDTQYF.

This sequence joins TRBV7-2 and TRBJ2-3; 7 bases are shared with TRBD2. The germline gives CDR1 SGHTA, CDR2 FQGNSA. Trimming cost V 1 base and J 4 bases; bases outside gene matches: 8. This CDR3 contains 16 residues. The CDR3 reads CASSLVLGEGADTQYF. Here the CDR3 DNA reads TGTGCCAGCAGCTTAGTATTGGGGGAGGGCGCAGATACGCAGTATTTT.

This clonotype was counted ten times or more. The rearrangement uses TRBV27 and TRBJ2-7; D might be TRBD1 or TRBD2, each matching 6 bases. The CDR3 covers 16 residues. Trimming pared 0 bases from V and 2 bases from J, leaving 14 bases between. Germline V CDR1 and CDR2: MNHEY, SMNVEV (reference sequence). The CDR3 bases are TGTGCCAGCAGTTTATCGGAGGGACACTGGCCCTACGAGCAGTACTTC. Residues: CASSLSEGHWPYEQYF.

At least ten counts were recorded for this clonotype. The CDR3 DNA is TGCGCCAGCAGCCTTCTCGGACTAGGAGAGACCCAGTACTTC. It encodes CASSLLGLGETQYF. The chain has TRBV4-1 and TRBJ2-5; 7 bases agree with TRBD2. CDR3 length: 14 amino acids. Germline V gene lookup returns CDR1 MGHRA and CDR2 YSYEKL. V gave up 4 bases and J gave up 4 bases; unmatched junction bases: 6.

This clonotype was counted a few times. The CDR3 nucleotides are TGTGCCAGCAGTTGGAACAGGGGGAAATCAGATACGCAGTATTTT. Amino acids: CASSWNRGKSDTQYF. The rearrangement links TRBV6-5 to TRBJ2-3, with 8 bases matching TRBD1. Germline V CDR1 and CDR2: MNHEY, SVGAGI. V shed 4 bases and J 4 bases; nucleotides not matched to a gene: 7. There are 15 residues in the CDR3.

The chain joins TRBV6-2 or TRBV6-3 to TRBJ2-1; 10 bases are a match to TRBD2. The CDR3 covers 15 residues. J was trimmed by 2 bases and V by 6 bases; bases with no gene match: 4. From germline, CDR1 is MNHEY and CDR2 SVGEGT. The CDR3 nucleotides are TGTGCCAGCAGGCGAGCGGGAGGGCCCTACAATGAGCAGTTCTTC. Translated: CASRRAGGPYNEQFF.

The gene calls are TRBV4-1 and TRBJ1-6; D remains unclear. V lost 1 base and J 10 bases, leaving 2 bases between the germline ends. The CDR3 spans 11 residues. Germline V gene sequence: CDR1 MGHRA, CDR2 YSYEKL. The CDR3 sequence is CASSQASPLHF. CDR3 coding DNA: TGCGCCAGCAGCCAAGCCTCACCCCTCCACTTT.

This clonotype occurred once. The rearrangement links TRBV3-1 to TRBJ2-6, with 9 bases fitting TRBD1. The germline V gene encodes CDR1 LGHDT and CDR2 YNNKEL (reference sequence). With 4 bases clipped from V and 1 base from J, the junction kept 8 bases outside the gene matches. This CDR3 contains 18 residues. The CDR3 reads CASSLLGDRVSGANVLTF. The CDR3 DNA follows: TGTGCCAGCAGCCTTCTTGGGGACAGGGTTTCTGGGGCCAACGTCCTGACTTTC.

With regard to this clonotype: A much larger clone differs by one base, so this may be a read error. This chain uses TRBV7-9 with TRBJ2-1; 9 bases line up with TRBD2. V trimming: 5 bases; J trimming: 5 bases; junction bases outside the gene matches: 13. Germline CDR1 is SEHNR and CDR2 is FQNEAQ (reference sequence). The CDR3 contains 17 residues. The chain's CDR3 is CASSPNEGGRGDNEQFF. In DNA, the CDR3 is TGTGCCAGCAGCCCCAATGAAGGCGGGAGGGGCGACAATGAGCAGTTCTTC.

The chain joins TRBV20-1 to TRBJ2-3; D ambiguous. V dropped 0 bases and J dropped 3 bases, with 19 bases sitting between them. Germline V lookup: CDR1 DFQATT, CDR2 SNEGSKA (reference sequence). CDR3 length: 17 amino acids. This chain's CDR3 is CSARDRLWKVITDTQYF. The CDR3 nucleotides are TGCAGTGCTAGAGATCGCTTGTGGAAGGTGATTACAGATACGCAGTATTTT.

J is TRBJ1-6 and V is TRBV10-2; TRBD1 agrees at 7 bases. From germline, CDR1 is WSHSY and CDR2 SAAADI. The CDR3 loop spans 15 amino acids. Trimming took 7 bases from V and 5 from J; bases not matched to a gene: 8. The CDR3, as DNA: TGCGCCAGCACCCCAGGGGGGGACGATAATTCACCCCTCCACTTT. Amino acids: CASTPGGDDNSPLHF.